This T cell receptor beta chain was captured by sequencing in a study of T cell responses to AZD1222 COVID-19 vaccine. The protocol was immunoSEQ multiplex PCR, while the TCRdb copy is restricted to in-frame clones and leaves out a portion. Counted here are roughly 180,000 clones, roughly 90% occurring once; the ten biggest clones make up about 1.7%. The ends were cut back, 2 bases at V and 2 bases at J, with 17 bases in the middle. The CDR3 covers 17 residues. CDR1 is KGHSH, CDR2 LQKENI, per germline. The chain combines TRBV18 with TRBJ2-3, with a possible D match to TRBD1 (6 bases). This specimen was peripheral blood, taken 28 days after the second AZD1222 dose. This clonotype was sampled from an adult who received the AZD1222 COVID-19 vaccine. CDR3 loop: CASSPDRWGPFTDTQYF. The CDR3 bases are TGTGCCAGCTCACCAGATCGATGGGGGCCGTTCACAGATACGCAGTATTTT. The full variable domain, in which reference TRBV18 and TRBJ2-3 provide the parts outside the CDR3, is NAGVMQNPRHLVRRRGQEARLRCSPMKGHSHVYWYRQLPEEGLKFMVYLQKENIIDESGMPKERFSAEFPKEGPSILRIQQVVRGDSAAYFCASSPDRWGPFTDTQYFGPGTRLTVL.